This TCR beta chain was captured in a study of T-cell reconstitution after alpha-beta-depleted transplantation in children. Study results and caveats: Newly produced T cells mostly provided counts and TCRbeta diversity after one year, as hyperexpanded clones declined.

It was with unique molecular identifiers that the TCRbeta library was prepared. TCRdb reanalysed the PCR reads using MiXCR and keeps one entry per CDR3 protein. The sample includes fewer than 500,000 distinct CDR3 sequences, approximately 42% of them seen just once. In regard to this clonotype: Its specificity is unknown.

Trimming cost V 1 base and J 5 bases, with 12 bases left between them. Germline CDR1 is SGHRS and CDR2 is YFSETQ. The CDR3 extends over 14 amino acids. The receptor's source is a girl aged 2-10 years with aplastic anemia, due to receive a stem cell transplant. The chain recombines TRBV5-1 with TRBJ1-1; a weak D match, TRBD1 (5 bases). The sequences come from PBMCs, collected before TCRalphabeta/CD19-depleted stem cell transplant. The CDR3 coding sequence is TGCGCCAGCAGCTTGACTTGGGGACGGACTGAAGCTTTCTTT. The encoded protein is CASSLTWGRTEAFF. The variable domain in full, completed from reference TRBV5-1 and TRBJ1-1, reads KAGVTQTPRYLIKTRGQQVTLSCSPISGHRSVSWYQQTPGQGLQFLFEYFSETQRNKGNFPGRFSGRQFSNSRSEMNVSTLELGDSALYLCASSLTWGRTEAFFGQGTRLTVV.